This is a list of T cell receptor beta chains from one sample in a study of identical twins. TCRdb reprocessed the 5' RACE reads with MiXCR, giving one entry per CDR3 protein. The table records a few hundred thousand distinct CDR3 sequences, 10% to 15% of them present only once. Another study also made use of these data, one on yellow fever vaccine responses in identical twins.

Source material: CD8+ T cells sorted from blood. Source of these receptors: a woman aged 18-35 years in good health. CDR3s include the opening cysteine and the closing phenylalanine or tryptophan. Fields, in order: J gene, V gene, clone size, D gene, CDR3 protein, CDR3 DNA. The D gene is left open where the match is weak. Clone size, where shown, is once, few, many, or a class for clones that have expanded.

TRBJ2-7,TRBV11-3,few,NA,CASSLVGQGPYEQYF,TGTGCCAGCAGCTTAGTGGGCCAGGGCCCCTACGAGCAGTACTTC
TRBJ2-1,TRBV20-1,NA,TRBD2,CCARDLAGGSHYNEQFF,TGCTGTGCTAGAGATCTGGCGGGAGGCTCACACTACAATGAGCAGTTCTTC
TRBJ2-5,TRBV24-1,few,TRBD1,CATSDRTGAGETQYF,TGTGCCACCAGTGATCGCACAGGGGCAGGGGAGACCCAGTACTTC
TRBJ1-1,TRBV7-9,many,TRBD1,CASSPPDREGETEAFF,TGTGCCAGCAGCCCGCCCGACAGGGAAGGGGAGACTGAAGCTTTCTTT
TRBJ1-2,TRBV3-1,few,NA,CASSQRGYGYTF,TGTGCCAGCAGCCAAAGAGGTTATGGCTACACCTTC
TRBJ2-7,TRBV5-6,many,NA,CASSLGGSEQYF,TGTGCCAGCAGCTTGGGAGGGAGCGAGCAGTACTTC
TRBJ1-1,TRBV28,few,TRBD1,CASSLGQISNTEAFF,TGTGCCAGCAGTCTGGGACAGATATCAAACACTGAAGCTTTCTTT
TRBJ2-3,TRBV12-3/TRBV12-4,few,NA,CASSLEVPVGSDTQYF,TGTGCCAGCAGTTTAGAAGTCCCTGTGGGGTCAGATACGCAGTATTTT
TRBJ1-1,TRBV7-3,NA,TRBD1,CASSPTGGLDTEAFF,TGTGCCAGCAGCCCGACAGGGGGCTTAGACACTGAAGCTTTCTTT
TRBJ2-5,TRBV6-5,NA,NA,CASSYDHVQETQYF,TGTGCCAGCAGTTACGACCACGTCCAAGAGACCCAGTACTTC
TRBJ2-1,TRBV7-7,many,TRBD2,CASSLGGLAGSSYNEQFF,TGTGCCAGCAGCTTAGGGGGACTAGCGGGAAGCTCCTACAATGAGCAGTTCTTC
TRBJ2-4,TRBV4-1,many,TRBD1,CASSQLTLTGQLLAKNIQYF,TGCGCCAGCAGCCAATTAACGTTGACGGGACAGCTACTAGCCAAAAACATTCAGTACTTC
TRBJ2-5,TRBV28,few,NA,CASSFFGRAKETQYF,TGTGCCAGCAGTTTTTTCGGGCGGGCAAAAGAGACCCAGTACTTC
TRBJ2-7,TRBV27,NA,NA,CATSGQGSSYEQYF,TGTGCCACCTCAGGGCAGGGGAGCTCCTACGAGCAGTACTTC
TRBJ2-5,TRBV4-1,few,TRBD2,CASSHSLAGEGETQYF,TGCGCCAGCAGCCACTCACTAGCGGGGGAAGGGGAGACCCAGTACTTC
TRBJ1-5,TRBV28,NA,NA,CASSYSKNQPQHF,TGTGCCAGCAGTTATAGTAAGAATCAGCCCCAGCATTTT
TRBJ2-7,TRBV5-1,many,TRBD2,CASSLSPGLAGDEQYF,TGCGCCAGCAGCTTATCCCCGGGACTAGCGGGAGACGAGCAGTACTTC
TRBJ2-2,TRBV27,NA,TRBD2,CASSPHSGRDTGELFF,TGTGCCAGCAGTCCCCATAGCGGGAGGGACACCGGGGAGCTGTTTTTT
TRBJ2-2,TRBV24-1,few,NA,CATSVNLDSNTGELFF,TGTGCCACCAGTGTTAACCTGGACTCGAACACCGGGGAGCTGTTTTTT
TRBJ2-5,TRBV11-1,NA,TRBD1,CASSLGRAAFTGDQETQYF,TGTGCCAGCAGCTTAGGTAGGGCGGCTTTCACAGGGGACCAAGAGACCCAGTACTTC
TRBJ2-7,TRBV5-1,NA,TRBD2,CASSWGLVDPYEQYF,TGCGCCAGCAGCTGGGGACTAGTAGACCCCTACGAGCAGTACTTC
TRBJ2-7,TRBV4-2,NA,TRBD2,CASSQEASGTSYEQYF,TGTGCCAGCAGCCAAGAGGCTAGCGGGACCTCCTACGAGCAGTACTTC
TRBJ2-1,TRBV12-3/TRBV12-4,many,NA,CASMEVGGGYEQFF,TGTGCCAGCATGGAGGTGGGCGGGGGCTATGAGCAGTTCTTC
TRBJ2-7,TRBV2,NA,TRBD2,CATFSGRYPYEQYF,TGTGCCACCTTTAGCGGGAGGTACCCCTACGAGCAGTACTTC
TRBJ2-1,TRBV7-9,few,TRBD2,CASSWTSGGPGEQFF,TGTGCCAGCAGCTGGACTAGCGGGGGGCCGGGTGAGCAGTTCTTC
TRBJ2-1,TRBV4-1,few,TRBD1,CASSQDLGQGGYNEQFF,TGCGCCAGCAGCCAAGATCTAGGACAGGGGGGCTACAATGAGCAGTTCTTC
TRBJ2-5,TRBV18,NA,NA,CASSPAGEETQYF,TGTGCCAGCTCACCGGCCGGAGAAGAGACCCAGTACTTC
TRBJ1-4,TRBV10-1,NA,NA,CASSESTGRDEKLFF,TGCGCCAGCAGTGAGTCGACAGGACGGGATGAAAAACTGTTTTTT
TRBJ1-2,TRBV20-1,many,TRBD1,CSARGQENYGYTF,TGCAGTGCCAGGGGACAGGAGAACTATGGCTACACCTTC
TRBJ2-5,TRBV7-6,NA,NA,CASSTPLGLSQETQHF,TGTGCCAGCAGCACCCCGCTTGGTCTGTCCCAAGAGACCCAGCACTTC
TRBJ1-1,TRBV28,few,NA,CASTLSQNTEAFF,TGTGCCAGCACCCTGAGTCAGAACACTGAAGCTTTCTTT
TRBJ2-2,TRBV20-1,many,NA,CSGSRANTGELFF,TGCAGTGGGTCTAGGGCGAACACCGGGGAGCTGTTTTTT
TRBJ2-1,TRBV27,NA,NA,CASSLRGSGYNEQFF,TGTGCCAGCAGTTTGAGAGGGTCGGGGTACAATGAGCAGTTCTTC
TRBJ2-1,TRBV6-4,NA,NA,CASSDSGEVNEQFF,TGTGCCAGCAGTGATTCAGGGGAGGTGAATGAGCAGTTCTTC
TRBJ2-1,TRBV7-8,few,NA,CASSLALTGREQFF,TGTGCCAGCAGCCTAGCCCTTACAGGGCGGGAGCAGTTCTTC
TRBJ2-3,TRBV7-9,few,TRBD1,CASTGTALTDTQYF,TGTGCCAGCACAGGGACAGCGCTCACAGATACGCAGTATTTT
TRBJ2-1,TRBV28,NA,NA,CASSSTNHINEQFF,TGTGCCAGCAGTTCTACTAACCATATTAATGAGCAGTTCTTC
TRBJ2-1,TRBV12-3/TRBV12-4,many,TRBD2,CASSPLAGGYEQFF,TGTGCCAGCAGTCCTCTAGCGGGAGGGTATGAGCAGTTCTTC
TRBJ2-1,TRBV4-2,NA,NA,CASSRGLGGEQFF,TGTGCCAGCTCCCGGGGGCTGGGAGGTGAGCAGTTCTTC